These T cell receptor beta chains were read from a single sample in a study of shared clonotypes between healthy human individuals. TCRdb's copy holds only in-frame clones and misses some; the assay was immunoSEQ multiplex PCR. The profile shows around 600,000 clones, approximately 95% of them singletons. The specimen was naive CD8+ T cells sorted from blood. The receptors derive from a young woman in good health. The CDR3 runs from the conserved cysteine through the conserved F or W. The order of the fields is D gene, V gene, J gene, clone size, CDR3 DNA, CDR3 protein. A D gene is named only where the DNA matches it firmly. Part of the rows lack a size; the others show once, few, many or a class for expanded clones.

TRBD1	TRBV29-1	TRBJ1-1	.	TGCAGCGTGTCCCAGGGGGCCTCTGAAGCTTTCTTT	CSVSQGASEAFF
TRBD1	TRBV11-1	TRBJ2-7	.	TGTGCCAGCAGCTCCGGGTGGATGACAGGGGGATCCTACGAGCAGTACTTC	CASSSGWMTGGSYEQYF
.	TRBV4-2	TRBJ2-7	.	TGTGCCAGCAGCCAAGAATCGACAATCTCCTACGAGCAGTACTTC	CASSQESTISYEQYF
TRBD1	TRBV2	TRBJ2-7	.	TGTGCCAGCAGTTATACGGGACAGGGGGCGGGTGAGCAGTACTTC	CASSYTGQGAGEQYF
.	TRBV5-4	TRBJ1-1	.	TGTGCCAGCAGCTTGGAGGCAGGGCCGAACACTGAAGCTTTCTTT	CASSLEAGPNTEAFF
TRBD1	TRBV5-6	TRBJ2-1	.	TGTGCCAGCAGCTTAGGGCAGGGGGCCCGCAATGAGCAGTTCTTC	CASSLGQGARNEQFF
TRBD2	TRBV5-4	TRBJ2-7	.	TGTGCCAGCAGCGGGACCGGGACTAGCGGGAGTCGGTACTTC	CASSGTGTSGSRYF
.	TRBV11-3	TRBJ2-3	.	TGTGCCAGCAGCTCAGGGTACACAGATACGCAGTATTTT	CASSSGYTDTQYF
TRBD1	TRBV27	TRBJ2-7	.	TGTGCCAGCAGTTCGATTCCGGGACAGGGCTCCTACGAGCAGTACTTC	CASSSIPGQGSYEQYF
.	TRBV15	TRBJ2-3	.	TGTGCCACCAGCAGTCAGCCCCTACAGGGGGGGAGCACAGATACGCAGTATTTT	CATSSQPLQGGSTDTQYF
.	TRBV28	TRBJ1-5	.	TGTGCCAGCAGTTTATGGCAGAATCAGCCCCAGCATTTT	CASSLWQNQPQHF
TRBD2	TRBV28	TRBJ2-1	once	TGTGCCAGCAGTGCCGGGACTAGCGGGAGAAATGAGCAGTTCTTC	CASSAGTSGRNEQFF
TRBD1	TRBV30	TRBJ1-5	.	TGTGCCTGGAGTGCCGGACAGGGTGATCAGCCCCAGCATTTT	CAWSAGQGDQPQHF
TRBD1	TRBV2	TRBJ1-4	.	TGTGCCAGCATCGGACAGGGGACTAATGAAAAACTGTTTTTT	CASIGQGTNEKLFF
TRBD1	TRBV14	TRBJ2-1	.	TGTGCCAGCAGCCAAGATAGAGGGACAGGGGGCTTTCGAAGGACCTACAATGAGCAGTTCTTC	CASSQDRGTGGFRRTYNEQFF
.	TRBV18	TRBJ2-5	.	TGTGCCAGCTCACCACCCGACCATCCCCAAGAGACCCAGTACTTC	CASSPPDHPQETQYF
.	TRBV27	TRBJ2-7	.	TGTGCCAGCAGTTTGGGGCTAGACAGCTACGAGCAGTACTTC	CASSLGLDSYEQYF
.	TRBV27	TRBJ2-4	.	TGTGCCAGCAGTTTATCTTCCGGGACCCGATTGTACATTCAGTACTTC	CASSLSSGTRLYIQYF
.	TRBV27	TRBJ2-7	.	TGTGCCAGCAGTTTACGCGGTAGCGGATACGAGCAGTACTTC	CASSLRGSGYEQYF
.	TRBV29-1	TRBJ2-7	.	TGCAGCGTTGTCTCGGCACACTACGAGCAGTACTTC	CSVVSAHYEQYF
.	TRBV7-8	TRBJ2-5	.	TGTGCCAGCAGCTTATATCGCGCGATGGACAGTCAAGAGACCCAGTACTTC	CASSLYRAMDSQETQYF
TRBD2	TRBV19	TRBJ2-1	.	TGTGCCAGTAGTATATCGGCTAGCGGGTACAATGAGCAGTTCTTC	CASSISASGYNEQFF
.	TRBV25-1	TRBJ1-1	.	TGTGCCAGCAGTGGGGGCGGCGGCACTGAAGCTTTCTTT	CASSGGGGTEAFF
TRBD1	TRBV29-1	TRBJ2-7	.	TGCAGCGTTGGATGGACAGGGGACTTTTTCTACGAGCAGTACTTC	CSVGWTGDFFYEQYF
.	TRBV7-8	TRBJ2-1	.	TGTGCCAGCAGCTCCGTGCGTGGGGGGTTCGCCTACAATGAGCAGTTCTTC	CASSSVRGGFAYNEQFF
TRBD2	TRBV6-4	TRBJ2-1	.	TGTGCCAGCAGTGCCGCTAGCGGGAGTAATGAGCAGTTCTTC	CASSAASGSNEQFF
.	TRBV6-6	TRBJ2-5	once	TGTGCCAGCAGTTACAACGGGGAGACCCAGTACTTC	CASSYNGETQYF
.	TRBV6-1	TRBJ1-1	.	TGTGCCAGCAGAGATAAGGAGTTGCGGGCTTTCTTT	CASRDKELRAFF
TRBD1	TRBV28	TRBJ2-5	few	TGTGCCAGCAGCCGGACAGGGGGAATAGAGACCCAGTACTTC	CASSRTGGIETQYF
.	TRBV27	TRBJ2-1	.	TGTGCCAGCAGTCTATACAATGAGCAGTTCTTC	CASSLYNEQFF
.	TRBV11-2	TRBJ2-1	.	TGTGCCAGCAGCTCAAGAGCTCCGGGGTCCTACAATGAGCAGTTCTTC	CASSSRAPGSYNEQFF
TRBD1	TRBV28	TRBJ2-7	.	TGTGCCAGCAGGTCACCCCAGGGACAGAGATACTACGAGCAGTACTTC	CASRSPQGQRYYEQYF
.	TRBV7-9	TRBJ2-1	.	TGTGCCAGCAGCTTGACCAAGCCGGGACAACGTTTTCGAGACAATGAGCAGTTCTTC	CASSLTKPGQRFRDNEQFF
TRBD2	TRBV9	TRBJ2-1	once	TGTGCCAGCAGCGTAGGAGGGAGGGTTAATGAGCAGTTCTTC	CASSVGGRVNEQFF
TRBD2	TRBV9	TRBJ2-1	once	TGTGCCAGCAGCGTGGGACTAGCGGGAGATCCTGAGCAGTTCTTC	CASSVGLAGDPEQFF
TRBD1	TRBV6-1	TRBJ1-2	.	TGTGCCAGCAGTCACGACAGGGGCCCTGATATTGGCTACACCTTC	CASSHDRGPDIGYTF
.	TRBV7-9	TRBJ1-4	.	TGTGCCAGCAGCTTTCAGGGCCCGAATGAAAAACTGTTTTTT	CASSFQGPNEKLFF
TRBD2	TRBV7-8	TRBJ2-1	.	TGTGCCAGCAGCTTGGGACTAGCGGACGAGCAGTTCTTC	CASSLGLADEQFF
.	TRBV6-1	TRBJ2-3	.	TGTGCCAGCAATGAAAGGAGGGCTAGCACAGATACGCAGTATTTT	CASNERRASTDTQYF
.	TRBV6-1	TRBJ1-5	.	TGTGCCAGCAGTGAAGCGCTTCATGAGTTAGGCAATCAGCCCCAGCATTTT	CASSEALHELGNQPQHF
TRBD1	TRBV19	TRBJ2-7	once	TGTGCCAGTAGTATAGGGACAGGGACCTCCTACGAGCAGTACTTC	CASSIGTGTSYEQYF
TRBD1	TRBV27	TRBJ1-5	.	TGTGCCAGCAGTACAGGGGGAAGTCATCAGCCCCAGCATTTT	CASSTGGSHQPQHF
TRBD1	TRBV7-9	TRBJ2-5	.	TGTGCCAGCAGCTTAGCGGGACAGGGGGATCAAGAGACCCAGTACTTC	CASSLAGQGDQETQYF
.	TRBV6-5	TRBJ2-5	.	TGTGCCAGCAGATCGACTAGACAAGAGACCCAGTACTTC	CASRSTRQETQYF
.	TRBV25-1	TRBJ2-4	.	TGTGCCAGCAGGGCCGAAGGAGCCAAAAACATTCAGTACTTC	CASRAEGAKNIQYF
TRBD2	TRBV19	TRBJ2-3	.	TGTGCCAGTAGTATAGTCCTAGCGGGAGCCGGCACAGATACGCAGTATTTT	CASSIVLAGAGTDTQYF
.	TRBV5-6	TRBJ2-7	.	TGTGCCAGCAGCTTGGGACAGGTCTACGAGCAGTACTTC	CASSLGQVYEQYF
TRBD2	TRBV28	TRBJ2-3	.	TGTGCCAGCAGTCGGGAGCGGGAGGGCACAGATACGCAGTATTTT	CASSREREGTDTQYF
.	TRBV7-8	TRBJ2-2	.	TGTGCCAGCAGCTTAGCAAGGGGGAACGGCACCGGGGAGCTGTTTTTT	CASSLARGNGTGELFF